These T cell receptor beta chains were read from a single sample in a study of blood T cell repertoires in COVID-19. Profiling relied on immunoSEQ multiplex PCR, and the TCRdb table lists in-frame clones only, not all of them. The sample has about 130,000 clones; around 85% are singletons. Input material: peripheral blood. The receptors come from a woman between 50 and 59 years old with acute or convalescent COVID-19. Each CDR3 is given with its conserved first and last residue. The D gene is left open where the match is weak. A clone size is listed for some rows: how often the clone was seen (once, few, many), or a class if it is expanded.

v_gene: TRBV7-6; d_gene: TRBD1; j_gene: TRBJ2-3; abundance: many; len: 15; CDR3nt: TGTGCCAGCAGTCGTCACCGGGACAGAACAGATACGCAGTATTTT; CDR3aa: CASSRHRDRTDTQYF
v_gene: TRBV3-1/TRBV3-2; d_gene: -; j_gene: TRBJ1-2; abundance: -; len: 15; CDR3nt: TGTGCCAGCAGCCAAGGTAGTGGAGGGAACTATGGCTACACCTTC; CDR3aa: CASSQGSGGNYGYTF
v_gene: TRBV11-2; d_gene: -; j_gene: TRBJ1-6; abundance: -; len: 14; CDR3nt: TGTGCCAGCAGCTTAGCGGGGTCAGGATCACCCCTCCACTTT; CDR3aa: CASSLAGSGSPLHF
v_gene: TRBV6-6; d_gene: -; j_gene: TRBJ1-1; abundance: -; len: 12; CDR3nt: TGTGCCAGCCGGTTGGCGGGGACTGAAGCTTTCTTT; CDR3aa: CASRLAGTEAFF
v_gene: TRBV7-2; d_gene: TRBD2; j_gene: TRBJ2-3; abundance: -; len: 16; CDR3nt: TGTGCCAGCAGCCTAAGACTAGCGGGGGGCACAGATACGCAGTATTTT; CDR3aa: CASSLRLAGGTDTQYF
v_gene: TRBV27; d_gene: -; j_gene: TRBJ1-5; abundance: -; len: 14; CDR3nt: TGTGCCAGCAGTCCCCGGCCTCGGGATCAGCCCCAGCATTTT; CDR3aa: CASSPRPRDQPQHF
v_gene: TRBV7-6; d_gene: TRBD1; j_gene: TRBJ1-5; abundance: -; len: 18; CDR3nt: TGTGCCAGCAGCTTAAGACTTTCAGGCACAGGGGTAAATCAGCCCCAGCATTTT; CDR3aa: CASSLRLSGTGVNQPQHF
v_gene: TRBV29-1; d_gene: TRBD1; j_gene: TRBJ2-4; abundance: -; len: 13; CDR3nt: TGCAGCGTTCTAGGGGGGACAGGGATCATTCAGTACTTC; CDR3aa: CSVLGGTGIIQYF
v_gene: TRBV5-1; d_gene: -; j_gene: TRBJ2-1; abundance: -; len: 15; CDR3nt: TGCGCCAGCAGCTTGGACAGGAGCTCCTACAATGAGCAGTTCTTC; CDR3aa: CASSLDRSSYNEQFF
v_gene: TRBV19; d_gene: TRBD1; j_gene: TRBJ1-1; abundance: -; len: 15; CDR3nt: TGTGCCAGTAGTAGCGACAGGGGGGTGTACACTGAAGCTTTCTTT; CDR3aa: CASSSDRGVYTEAFF
v_gene: TRBV19; d_gene: -; j_gene: TRBJ1-5; abundance: -; len: 14; CDR3nt: TGTGCCAGTAAAACAGGGTTCTACAATCAGCCCCAGCATTTT; CDR3aa: CASKTGFYNQPQHF
v_gene: TRBV3-1/TRBV3-2; d_gene: TRBD1; j_gene: TRBJ2-1; abundance: -; len: 15; CDR3nt: TGTGCCAGCAGCCTCCGGGACAGGTATGACAATGAGCAGTTCTTC; CDR3aa: CASSLRDRYDNEQFF
v_gene: TRBV18; d_gene: TRBD1; j_gene: TRBJ2-7; abundance: -; len: 13; CDR3nt: TGTGCCAGCTCACCCACCCCAGGGGGCGAGCAGTACTTC; CDR3aa: CASSPTPGGEQYF
v_gene: TRBV7-6; d_gene: TRBD1; j_gene: TRBJ1-3; abundance: -; len: 15; CDR3nt: TGTGCCAGCAGCTTGGGTACAGGGGCTGGAAACACCATATATTTT; CDR3aa: CASSLGTGAGNTIYF
v_gene: TRBV5-5; d_gene: -; j_gene: TRBJ1-1; abundance: -; len: 12; CDR3nt: TGTGCCAGCAGTCTTGGGGGCCCTGAAGCTTTCTTT; CDR3aa: CASSLGGPEAFF
v_gene: TRBV9; d_gene: TRBD1; j_gene: TRBJ1-1; abundance: -; len: 15; CDR3nt: TGTGCCAGCAGCCCCCGGACAGGGGGGACCACTGAAGCTTTCTTT; CDR3aa: CASSPRTGGTTEAFF
v_gene: TRBV9; d_gene: -; j_gene: TRBJ2-5; abundance: -; len: 18; CDR3nt: TGTGCCAGCAGCGTAGTCCCGTACAGCCCCGGTGAGAAAGAGACCCAGTACTTC; CDR3aa: CASSVVPYSPGEKETQYF
v_gene: TRBV13; d_gene: TRBD1; j_gene: TRBJ2-1; abundance: few; len: 14; CDR3nt: TGTGCCAGCAGCTCCTGGACAGGGGTTCATGAGCAGTTCTTC; CDR3aa: CASSSWTGVHEQFF
v_gene: TRBV19; d_gene: -; j_gene: TRBJ2-7; abundance: once; len: 14; CDR3nt: TGTGCCAGTAGTCCCTCACGGGGTGGATACGAGCAGTACTTC; CDR3aa: CASSPSRGGYEQYF
v_gene: TRBV9; d_gene: -; j_gene: TRBJ2-3; abundance: -; len: 13; CDR3nt: TGTGCCAGCAGCGTAGTTACTCAAGATACGCAGTATTTT; CDR3aa: CASSVVTQDTQYF
v_gene: TRBV3-1/TRBV3-2; d_gene: TRBD1; j_gene: TRBJ2-7; abundance: -; len: 15; CDR3nt: TGTGCCAGCAGCGTCCCGGGACAGGGTTTCAACGAGCAGTACTTC; CDR3aa: CASSVPGQGFNEQYF
v_gene: TRBV6-5; d_gene: -; j_gene: TRBJ2-3; abundance: -; len: 14; CDR3nt: TGTGCCAGCAGTTACGGTCGGGGGTTAGATACGCAGTATTTT; CDR3aa: CASSYGRGLDTQYF
v_gene: TRBV7-8; d_gene: -; j_gene: TRBJ2-1; abundance: -; len: 13; CDR3nt: TGTGCCAGCAGCTTAGCGCTAGGAGGCGAGCAGTTCTTC; CDR3aa: CASSLALGGEQFF
v_gene: TRBV24-1; d_gene: -; j_gene: TRBJ1-5; abundance: -; len: 14; CDR3nt: TGTGCCACCAGTGCCCCAGGGTGGTCTCAGCCCCAGCATTTT; CDR3aa: CATSAPGWSQPQHF
v_gene: TRBV12-3/TRBV12-4; d_gene: TRBD1; j_gene: TRBJ1-2; abundance: -; len: 13; CDR3nt: TGTGCCAGCGGAAGGGGGCGCGGCTATGGCTACACCTTC; CDR3aa: CASGRGRGYGYTF
v_gene: TRBV18; d_gene: -; j_gene: TRBJ1-1; abundance: -; len: 15; CDR3nt: TGTGCCAGCTCACCACCTACAGGGAAACACACTGAAGCTTTCTTT; CDR3aa: CASSPPTGKHTEAFF
v_gene: TRBV19; d_gene: TRBD1; j_gene: TRBJ2-4; abundance: -; len: 15; CDR3nt: TGTGCCAGTAGATCGACAGGGCAGGACAAAAACATTCAGTACTTC; CDR3aa: CASRSTGQDKNIQYF
v_gene: TRBV27; d_gene: TRBD1; j_gene: TRBJ2-7; abundance: -; len: 13; CDR3nt: TGTGCCAGCAGCAGGGGGCTCGAGTACGAGCAGTACTTC; CDR3aa: CASSRGLEYEQYF